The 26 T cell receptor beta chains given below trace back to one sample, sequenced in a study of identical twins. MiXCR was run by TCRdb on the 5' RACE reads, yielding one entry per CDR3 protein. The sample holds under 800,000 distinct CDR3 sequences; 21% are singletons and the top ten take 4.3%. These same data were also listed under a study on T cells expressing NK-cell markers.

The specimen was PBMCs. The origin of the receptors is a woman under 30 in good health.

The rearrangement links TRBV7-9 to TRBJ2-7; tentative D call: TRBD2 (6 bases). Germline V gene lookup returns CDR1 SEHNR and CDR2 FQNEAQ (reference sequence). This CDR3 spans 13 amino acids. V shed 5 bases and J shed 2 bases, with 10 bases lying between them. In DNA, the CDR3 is TGTGCCAGCAGCCGCGGGGTAACCTACGAGCAGTACTTC. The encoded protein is CASSRGVTYEQYF.

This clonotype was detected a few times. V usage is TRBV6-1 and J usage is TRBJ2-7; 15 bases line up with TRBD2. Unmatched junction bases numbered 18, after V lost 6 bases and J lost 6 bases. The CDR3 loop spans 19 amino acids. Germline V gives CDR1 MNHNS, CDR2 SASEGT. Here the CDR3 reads CASSPSGLAGGSRSSEQYF. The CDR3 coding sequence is TGTGCCAGCAGCCCAAGCGGACTAGCGGGAGGGAGTCGTTCTAGCGAGCAGTACTTC.

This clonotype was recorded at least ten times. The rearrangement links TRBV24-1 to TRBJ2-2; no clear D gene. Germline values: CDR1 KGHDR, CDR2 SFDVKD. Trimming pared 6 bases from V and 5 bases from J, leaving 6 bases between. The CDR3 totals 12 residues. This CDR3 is CATSRQTGELFF. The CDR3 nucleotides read TGTGCCACCAGTCGCCAAACCGGGGAGCTGTTTTTT.

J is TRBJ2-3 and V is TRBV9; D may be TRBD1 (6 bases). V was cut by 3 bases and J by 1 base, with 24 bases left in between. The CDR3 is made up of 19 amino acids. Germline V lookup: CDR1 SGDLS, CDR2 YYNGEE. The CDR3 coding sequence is TGTGCCAGCAGCGGATGGGGCCCTACCTTGGGGGCTGGCACAGATACGCAGTATTTT. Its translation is CASSGWGPTLGAGTDTQYF.

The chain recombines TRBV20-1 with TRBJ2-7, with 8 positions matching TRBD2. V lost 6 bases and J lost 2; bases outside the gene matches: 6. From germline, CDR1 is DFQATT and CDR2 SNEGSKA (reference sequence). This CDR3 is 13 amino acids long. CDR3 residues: CSAISGNAYEQYF. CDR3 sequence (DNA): TGCAGTGCCATTAGCGGGAACGCCTACGAGCAGTACTTC.

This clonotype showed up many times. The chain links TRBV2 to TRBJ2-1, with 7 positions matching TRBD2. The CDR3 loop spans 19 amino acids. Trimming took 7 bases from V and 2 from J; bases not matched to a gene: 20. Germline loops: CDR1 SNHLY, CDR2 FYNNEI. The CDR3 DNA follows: TGTGCCAGCACCAAAAACCCCTCTTGGGGGAGGGAGACCTACAATGAGCAGTTCTTC. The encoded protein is CASTKNPSWGRETYNEQFF.

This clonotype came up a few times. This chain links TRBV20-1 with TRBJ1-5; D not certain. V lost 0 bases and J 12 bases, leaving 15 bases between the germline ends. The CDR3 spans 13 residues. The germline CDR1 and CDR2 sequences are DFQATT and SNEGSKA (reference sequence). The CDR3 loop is CSARDGIRYHQHF. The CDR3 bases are TGCAGTGCTAGAGATGGTATACGGTATCACCAGCATTTT.

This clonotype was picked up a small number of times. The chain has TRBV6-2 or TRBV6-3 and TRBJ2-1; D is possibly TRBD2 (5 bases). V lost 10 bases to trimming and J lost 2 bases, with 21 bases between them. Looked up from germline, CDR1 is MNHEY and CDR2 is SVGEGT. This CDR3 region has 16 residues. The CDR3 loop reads CAISIGVVYPYNEQFF. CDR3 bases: TGTGCCATCAGCATCGGGGTGGTATACCCCTACAATGAGCAGTTCTTC.

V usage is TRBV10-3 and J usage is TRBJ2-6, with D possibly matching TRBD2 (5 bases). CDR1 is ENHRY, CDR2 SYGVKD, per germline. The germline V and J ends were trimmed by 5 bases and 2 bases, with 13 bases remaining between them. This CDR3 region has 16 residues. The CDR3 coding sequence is TGTGCCATCAGTTCAACTACGGGAACTGGGGCCAACGTCCTGACTTTC. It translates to CAISSTTGTGANVLTF.

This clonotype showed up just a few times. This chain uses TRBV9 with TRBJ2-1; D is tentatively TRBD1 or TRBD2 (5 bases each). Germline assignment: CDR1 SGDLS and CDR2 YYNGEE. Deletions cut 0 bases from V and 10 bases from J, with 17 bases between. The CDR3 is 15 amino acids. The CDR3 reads CASSVGDPDVQEQFF. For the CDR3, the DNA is TGTGCCAGCAGCGTAGGGGACCCTGACGTCCAAGAGCAGTTCTTC.

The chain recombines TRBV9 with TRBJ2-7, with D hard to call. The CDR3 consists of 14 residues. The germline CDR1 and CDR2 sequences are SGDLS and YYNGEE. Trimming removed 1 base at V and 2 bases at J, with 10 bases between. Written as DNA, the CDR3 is TGTGCCAGCAGCGTATCCCCTTGGGCCTACGAGCAGTACTTC. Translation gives CASSVSPWAYEQYF.

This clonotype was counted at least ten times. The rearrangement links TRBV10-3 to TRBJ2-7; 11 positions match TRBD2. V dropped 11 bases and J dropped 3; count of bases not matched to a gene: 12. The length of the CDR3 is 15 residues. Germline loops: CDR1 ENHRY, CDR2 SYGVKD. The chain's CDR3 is CASGRTSGGRYEQYF. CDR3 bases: TGTGCCTCAGGAAGAACTAGCGGGGGCCGCTACGAGCAGTACTTC.

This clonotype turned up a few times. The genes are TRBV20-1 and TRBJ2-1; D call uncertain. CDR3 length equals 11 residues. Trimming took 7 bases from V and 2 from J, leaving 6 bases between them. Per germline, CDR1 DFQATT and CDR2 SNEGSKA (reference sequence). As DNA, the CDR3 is TGCAGTGTCACGGCCTACAATGAGCAGTTCTTC. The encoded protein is CSVTAYNEQFF.

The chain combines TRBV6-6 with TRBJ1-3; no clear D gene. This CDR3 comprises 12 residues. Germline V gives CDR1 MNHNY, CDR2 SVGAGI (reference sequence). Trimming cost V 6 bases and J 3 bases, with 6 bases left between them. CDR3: CASRHVGNTIYF. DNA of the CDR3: TGTGCCAGCAGACACGTTGGAAACACCATATATTTT.

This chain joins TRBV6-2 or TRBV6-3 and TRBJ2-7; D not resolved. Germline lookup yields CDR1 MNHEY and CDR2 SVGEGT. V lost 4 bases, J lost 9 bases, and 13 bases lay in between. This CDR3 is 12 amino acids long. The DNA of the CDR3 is TGTGCCAGCAGTTCCGCCACCCCGGGGCAGTACTTC. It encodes CASSSATPGQYF.

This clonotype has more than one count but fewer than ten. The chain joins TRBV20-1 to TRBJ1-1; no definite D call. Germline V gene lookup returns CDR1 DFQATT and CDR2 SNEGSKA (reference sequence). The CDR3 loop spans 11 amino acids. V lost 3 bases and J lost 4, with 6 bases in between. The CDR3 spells CSASTPTEAFF. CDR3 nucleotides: TGCAGTGCTAGTACCCCCACTGAAGCTTTCTTT.

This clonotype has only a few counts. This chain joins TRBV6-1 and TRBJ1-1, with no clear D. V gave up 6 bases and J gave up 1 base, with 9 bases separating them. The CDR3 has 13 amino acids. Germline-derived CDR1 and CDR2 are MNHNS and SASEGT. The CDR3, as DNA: TGTGCCAGCAGGAGTTGGAGGAACACTGAAGCTTTCTTT. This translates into CASRSWRNTEAFF.

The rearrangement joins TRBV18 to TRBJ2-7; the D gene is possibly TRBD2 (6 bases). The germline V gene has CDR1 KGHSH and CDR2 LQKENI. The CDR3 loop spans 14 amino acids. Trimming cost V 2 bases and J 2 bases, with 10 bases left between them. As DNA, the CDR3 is TGTGCCAGCTCACCAGAGCGGGCAACCTACGAGCAGTACTTC. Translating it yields CASSPERATYEQYF.

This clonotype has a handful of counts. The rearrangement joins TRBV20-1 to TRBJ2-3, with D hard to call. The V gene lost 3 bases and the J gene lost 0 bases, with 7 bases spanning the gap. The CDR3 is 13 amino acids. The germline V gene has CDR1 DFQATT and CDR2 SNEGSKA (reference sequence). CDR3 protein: CSARHGSTDTQYF. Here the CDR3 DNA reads TGCAGTGCTAGGCACGGGAGCACAGATACGCAGTATTTT.

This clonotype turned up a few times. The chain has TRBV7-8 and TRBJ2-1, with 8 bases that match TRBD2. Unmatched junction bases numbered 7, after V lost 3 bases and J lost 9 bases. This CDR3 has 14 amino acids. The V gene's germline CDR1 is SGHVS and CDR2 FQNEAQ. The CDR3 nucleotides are TGTGCCAGCAGCTTTCAGACCGCGGGAGGTGAGCAGTTCTTC. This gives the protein CASSFQTAGGEQFF.

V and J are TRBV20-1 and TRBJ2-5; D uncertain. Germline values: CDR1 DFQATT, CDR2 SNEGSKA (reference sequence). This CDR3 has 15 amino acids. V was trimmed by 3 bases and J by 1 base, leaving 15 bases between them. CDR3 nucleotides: TGCAGTGCTAGTTTCCCAGGTCGGGCCCAAGAGACCCAGTACTTC. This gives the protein CSASFPGRAQETQYF.

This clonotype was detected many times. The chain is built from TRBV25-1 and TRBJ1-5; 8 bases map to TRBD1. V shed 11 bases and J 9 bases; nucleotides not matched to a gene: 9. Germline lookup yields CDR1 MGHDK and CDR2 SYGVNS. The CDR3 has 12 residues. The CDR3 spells CASRTGNAPQHF. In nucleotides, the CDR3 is TGTGCCTCAAGGACAGGGAATGCGCCCCAGCATTTT.

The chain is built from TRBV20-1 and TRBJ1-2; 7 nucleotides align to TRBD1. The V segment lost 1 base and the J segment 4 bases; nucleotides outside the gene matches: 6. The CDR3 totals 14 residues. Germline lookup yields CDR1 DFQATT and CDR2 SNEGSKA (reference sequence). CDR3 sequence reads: CSARGDREFYGYTF. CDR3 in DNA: TGCAGTGCTAGAGGAGACAGGGAGTTCTATGGCTACACCTTC.

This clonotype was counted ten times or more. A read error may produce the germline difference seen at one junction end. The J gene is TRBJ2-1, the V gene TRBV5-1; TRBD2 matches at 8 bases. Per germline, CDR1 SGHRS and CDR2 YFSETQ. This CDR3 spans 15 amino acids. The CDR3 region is CASSPLAGTYNEQFF. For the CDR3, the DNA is TGTGCCAGCTCTCCTCTAGCGGGTACCTACAATGAGCAGTTCTTC.

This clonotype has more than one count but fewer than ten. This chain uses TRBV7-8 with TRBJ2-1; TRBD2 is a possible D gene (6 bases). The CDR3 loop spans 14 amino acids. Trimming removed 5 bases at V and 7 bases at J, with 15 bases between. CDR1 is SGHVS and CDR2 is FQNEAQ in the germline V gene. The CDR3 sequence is CASSQSVGGNEQFF. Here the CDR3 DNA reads TGTGCCAGCAGCCAATCCGTGGGAGGTAATGAGCAGTTCTTC. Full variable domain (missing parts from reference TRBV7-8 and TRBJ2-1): GAGVSQSPRYKVAKRGQDVALRCDPISGHVSLFWYQQALGQGPEFLTYFQNEAQLDKSGLPSDRFFAERPEGSVSTLKIQRTQQEDSAVYLCASSQSVGGNEQFFGPGTRLTVL.

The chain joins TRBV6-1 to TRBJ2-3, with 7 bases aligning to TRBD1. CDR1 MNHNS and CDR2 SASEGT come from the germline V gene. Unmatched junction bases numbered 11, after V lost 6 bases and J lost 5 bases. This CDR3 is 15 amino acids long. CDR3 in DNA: TGTGCCAGCAGCCGCCAGGGGGAGAGAAGAGATACGCAGTATTTT. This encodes CASSRQGERRDTQYF.